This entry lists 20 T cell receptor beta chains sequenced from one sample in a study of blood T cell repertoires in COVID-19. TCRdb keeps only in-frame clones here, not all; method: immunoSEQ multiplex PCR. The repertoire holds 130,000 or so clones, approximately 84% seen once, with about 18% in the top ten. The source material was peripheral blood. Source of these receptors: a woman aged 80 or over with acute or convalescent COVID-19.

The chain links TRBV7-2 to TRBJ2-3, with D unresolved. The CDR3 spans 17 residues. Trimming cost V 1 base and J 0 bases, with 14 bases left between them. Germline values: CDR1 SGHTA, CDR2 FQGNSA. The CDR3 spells CASSLVGRPRSTDTQYF. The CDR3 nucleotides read TGTGCCAGCAGCTTAGTGGGCCGACCTCGAAGCACAGATACGCAGTATTTT.

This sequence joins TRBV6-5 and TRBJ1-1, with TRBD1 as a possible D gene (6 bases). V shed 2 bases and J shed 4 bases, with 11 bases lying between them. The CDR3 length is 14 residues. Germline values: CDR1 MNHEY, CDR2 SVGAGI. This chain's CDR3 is CASSYGGRGTEAFF. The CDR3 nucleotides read TGTGCCAGCAGTTACGGGGGCCGAGGCACTGAAGCTTTCTTT.

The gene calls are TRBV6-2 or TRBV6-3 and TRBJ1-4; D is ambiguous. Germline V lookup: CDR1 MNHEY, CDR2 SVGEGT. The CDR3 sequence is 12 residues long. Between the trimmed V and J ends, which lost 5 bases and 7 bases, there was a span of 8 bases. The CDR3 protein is CASSRTVEKLFF. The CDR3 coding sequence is TGTGCCAGCAGTCGGACTGTTGAAAAACTGTTTTTT.

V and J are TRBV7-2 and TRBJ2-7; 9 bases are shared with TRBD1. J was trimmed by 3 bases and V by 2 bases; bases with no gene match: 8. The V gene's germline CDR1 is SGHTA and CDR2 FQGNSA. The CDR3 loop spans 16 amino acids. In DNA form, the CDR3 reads TGTGCCAGCAGCTTAAGACAGGGGGTGAAGAGCTACGAGCAGTACTTC. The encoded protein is CASSLRQGVKSYEQYF.

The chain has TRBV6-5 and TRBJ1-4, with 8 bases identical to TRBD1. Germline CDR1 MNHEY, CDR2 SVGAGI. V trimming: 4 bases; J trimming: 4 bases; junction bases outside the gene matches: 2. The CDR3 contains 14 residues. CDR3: CASSWDRSNEKLFF. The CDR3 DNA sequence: TGTGCCAGCAGTTGGGACAGGAGTAATGAAAAACTGTTTTTT.

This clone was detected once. The chain's CDR3 is CAISERGGNQETQYF. Written as DNA, the CDR3 is TGTGCCATCAGTGAAAGGGGGGGGAACCAAGAGACCCAGTACTTC. The genes are TRBV10-3 and TRBJ2-5; TRBD2 is a possible D gene (7 bases). This CDR3 is 15 amino acids long. Germline lookup yields CDR1 ENHRY and CDR2 SYGVKD. Trimming cost V 3 bases and J 0 bases, with 11 bases left between them.

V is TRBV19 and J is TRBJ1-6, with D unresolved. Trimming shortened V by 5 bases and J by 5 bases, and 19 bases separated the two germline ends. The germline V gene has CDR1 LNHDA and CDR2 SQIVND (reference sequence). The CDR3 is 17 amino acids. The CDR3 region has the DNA TGTGCCAGTAGTCTCCGGACTGTTGGATGGGATAATTCACCCCTCCACTTT. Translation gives CASSLRTVGWDNSPLHF. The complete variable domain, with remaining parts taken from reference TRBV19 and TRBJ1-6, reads DGGITQSPKYLFRKEGQNVTLSCEQNLNHDAMYWYRQDPGQGLRLIYYSQIVNDFQKGDIAEGYSVSREKKESFPLTVTSAQKNPTAFYLCASSLRTVGWDNSPLHFGNGTRLTVT.

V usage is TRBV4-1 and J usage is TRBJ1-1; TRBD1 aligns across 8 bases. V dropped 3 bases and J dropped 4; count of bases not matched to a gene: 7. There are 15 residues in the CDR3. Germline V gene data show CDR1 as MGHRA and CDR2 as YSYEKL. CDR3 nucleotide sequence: TGCGCCAGCAGCCATCCCCAGGGGGCGATCACTGAAGCTTTCTTT. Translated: CASSHPQGAITEAFF.

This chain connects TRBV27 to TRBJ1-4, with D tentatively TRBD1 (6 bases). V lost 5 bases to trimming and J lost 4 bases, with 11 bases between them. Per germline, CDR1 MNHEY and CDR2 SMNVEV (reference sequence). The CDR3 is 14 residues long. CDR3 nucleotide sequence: TGTGCCAGCAGTGAAACAGGGATTAATGAAAAACTGTTTTTT. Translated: CASSETGINEKLFF.

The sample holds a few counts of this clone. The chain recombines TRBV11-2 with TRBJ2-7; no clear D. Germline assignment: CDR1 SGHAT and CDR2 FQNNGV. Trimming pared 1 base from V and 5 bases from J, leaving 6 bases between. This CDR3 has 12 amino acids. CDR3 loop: CASSLVINEQYF. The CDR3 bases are TGTGCCAGCAGCTTAGTTATAAACGAGCAGTACTTC.

The CDR3 loop is CASSLLRTGVGTEAFF. CDR3 DNA: TGTGCCAGCAGCTTGCTAAGGACAGGGGTAGGCACTGAAGCTTTCTTT. The chain is built from TRBV5-5 and TRBJ1-1; 9 bases line up with TRBD1. The CDR3 is made up of 16 amino acids. Germline V gene sequence: CDR1 SGHKS, CDR2 YYEKEE (reference sequence). V trimming: 1 base; J trimming: 4 bases; junction bases outside the gene matches: 8.

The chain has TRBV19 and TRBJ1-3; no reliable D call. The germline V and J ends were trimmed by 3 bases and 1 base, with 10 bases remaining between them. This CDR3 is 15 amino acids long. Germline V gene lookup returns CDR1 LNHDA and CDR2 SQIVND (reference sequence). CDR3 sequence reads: CASSIRQESGNTIYF. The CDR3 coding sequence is TGTGCCAGTAGTATCCGCCAGGAATCTGGAAACACCATATATTTT.

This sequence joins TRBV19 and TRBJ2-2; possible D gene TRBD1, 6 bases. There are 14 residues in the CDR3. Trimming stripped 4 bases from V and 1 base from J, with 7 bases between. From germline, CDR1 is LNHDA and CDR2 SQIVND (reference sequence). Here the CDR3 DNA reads TGTGCCAGTAGTACGGGACAGAACACCGGGGAGCTGTTTTTT. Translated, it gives CASSTGQNTGELFF.

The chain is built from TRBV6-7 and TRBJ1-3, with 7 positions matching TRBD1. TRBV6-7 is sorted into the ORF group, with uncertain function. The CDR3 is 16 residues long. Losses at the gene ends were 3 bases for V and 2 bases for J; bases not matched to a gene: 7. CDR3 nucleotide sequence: TGTGCCAGCAGTTATGCGCTAAGGGGGCCTGGAAACACCATATATTTT. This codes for CASSYALRGPGNTIYF.

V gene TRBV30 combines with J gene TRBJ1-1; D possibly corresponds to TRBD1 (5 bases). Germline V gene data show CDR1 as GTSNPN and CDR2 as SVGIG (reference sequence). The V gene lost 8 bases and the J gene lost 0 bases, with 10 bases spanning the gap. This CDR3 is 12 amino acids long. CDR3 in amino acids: CADSRMNTEAFF. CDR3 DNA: TGTGCCGACAGCCGCATGAACACTGAAGCTTTCTTT.

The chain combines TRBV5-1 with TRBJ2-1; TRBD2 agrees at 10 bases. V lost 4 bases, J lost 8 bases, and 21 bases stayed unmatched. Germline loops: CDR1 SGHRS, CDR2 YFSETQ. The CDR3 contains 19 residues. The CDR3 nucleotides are TGCGCCAGCAGCCCGGACCGCTTCACTAGCGGGATTCTAGGAGATGAGCAGTTCTTC. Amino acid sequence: CASSPDRFTSGILGDEQFF.

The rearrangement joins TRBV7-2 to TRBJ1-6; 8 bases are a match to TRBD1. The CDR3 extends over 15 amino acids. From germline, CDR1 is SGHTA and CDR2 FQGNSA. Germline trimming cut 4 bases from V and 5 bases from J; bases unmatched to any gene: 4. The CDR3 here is CASSSSGQDNSPLHF. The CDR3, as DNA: TGTGCCAGCAGCTCATCGGGACAGGATAATTCACCCCTCCACTTT.

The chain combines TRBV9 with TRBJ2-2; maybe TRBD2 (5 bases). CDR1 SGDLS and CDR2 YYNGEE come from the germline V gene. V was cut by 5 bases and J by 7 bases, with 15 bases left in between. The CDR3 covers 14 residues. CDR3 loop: CASSRLRAGGELFF. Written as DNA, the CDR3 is TGTGCCAGCAGTCGGTTGAGGGCCGGCGGGGAGCTGTTTTTT.

The DNA of the CDR3 is TGTGCCAGCAGCTTGAAGGCGGGACAGGGACTGAACACTGAAGCTTTCTTT. This codes for CASSLKAGQGLNTEAFF. The rearrangement uses TRBV5-6 and TRBJ1-1; 9 bases line up with TRBD1. CDR1 and CDR2 from the germline V gene are SGHDT and YYEEEE. The CDR3 extends over 17 amino acids. Trimming removed 1 base from V and 0 bases from J; junction bases left unmatched: 7.

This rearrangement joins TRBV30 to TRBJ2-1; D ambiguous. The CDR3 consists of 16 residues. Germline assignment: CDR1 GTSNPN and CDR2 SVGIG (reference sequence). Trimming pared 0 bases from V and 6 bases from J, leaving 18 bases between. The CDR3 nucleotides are TGTGCCTGGAGTGTAGCCAGAGGCCGATCCCCCAATGAGCAGTTCTTC. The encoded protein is CAWSVARGRSPNEQFF.